The clone carrying this T cell receptor beta chain came up a few times. These data come from a study of blood T cell repertoires in COVID-19. Study in general: Sites across the United States, Italy and Spain contributed samples from acute and convalescent COVID-19. PBMCs, B-cell-depleted T cells, or T cells were the source of the cDNA or gDNA that made up the material.

Study processing details: Amplification from reference gene primers served as the basis for estimated nucleated cell counts. TCRdb keeps only in-frame clones here, not all; method: immunoSEQ multiplex PCR. V and J calls and clone size are as listed in that table; D and trimming were resolved from the DNA. Of more than 200,000 clones listed, around 83% are singletons. Germline assignment: CDR1 LGHDT and CDR2 YNNKEL (reference sequence). CDR3 length equals 17 residues. V lost 0 bases to trimming and J lost 10 bases; unmatched junction nucleotides: 13. Input material: peripheral blood. The clonotype comes from a woman between 50 and 59 years old with acute or convalescent COVID-19. The V gene is TRBV3-1 (or the pseudogene TRBV3-2), the J gene TRBJ2-1, with 9 bases fitting TRBD2. In DNA, the CDR3 is TGTGCCAGCAGCCAAGAGCAGTCGGCGGGAGGGCCCAGGGAGCAGTTCTTC. It is translated as CASSQEQSAGGPREQFF.